Listed below are T cell receptor beta chains from one sample, sequenced in a study of shared clonotypes between healthy human individuals. The table came from immunoSEQ multiplex PCR; TCRdb's copy has only in-frame clones and leaves some out. The table has some 2,500,000 clones, 93% seen once. The sequenced material came from naive CD4+ T cells from PBMCs. The origin of the receptors is a man between 18 and 29 years old in good health. Some clones in this sample may be carry-over from other donors' samples. Both conserved end residues are part of each CDR3.

v_gene	CDR3aa
TRBV27	CASSPGRGNTIYF
TRBV15	CATSRGRAGEKLFF
TRBV2	CASSEWSVGEQFF
TRBV27	CASSSFRISGANVLTF
TRBV6-5	CASSYRAGSPLHF
TRBV28	CASRPTGAPYEQYF
TRBV6-5	CASSNSRGYTF
TRBV29-1	CSAVLGTGGEETQYF
TRBV25-1	CASSVQGAADTQYF
TRBV10-3	CAISPGTSGPQETQYF
TRBV5-6	CASSWGRNTIYF
TRBV13	CASSLTPTGSTYNEQFF
TRBV5-4	CASSSPSPGQWTGYTF
TRBV5-5	CASSLGRLGGNEQFF
TRBV14	CASSQEGYEQYF
TRBV29-1	CSVEARDFTNTQYF
TRBV27	CASSPNRSSQETQYF
TRBV28	CASSLYRTEAFF
TRBV6-5	CASSRRSVNTEAFF
TRBV30	CAWSRRGLETQYF
TRBV9	CASSTQGGYEQYF
TRBV7-9	CASSLGETGVAGELFF
TRBV28	CASSGPFWEQYF
TRBV7-4	CAGQHQGEPNTGELFF
TRBV28	CASRTAGGYTDTQYF
TRBV28	CASSLFGPRDQPQHF
TRBV27	CASSPYLRGSGLAKNIQYF
TRBV4-2	CASSQGLAGGNEQFF
TRBV28	CASITPGEWTEAFF
TRBV2	CASSPTGLNTEAFF
TRBV6-4	CASSETAGARGYTF
TRBV7-9	CASTAWGTDTQYF
TRBV19	CASNLWGADGYTF
TRBV5-1	CASSPGTATVYEQYF
TRBV2	CASSEGTSGRAVFF
TRBV11-2	CASSLGLAGVGETQYF
TRBV2	CASSTSGLHTGELFF
TRBV18	CASSPTLIRENYGYTF
TRBV9	CASSPRWISGLGGTGELFF
TRBV7-9	CASSLLSGTPYNEQFF
TRBV7-2	CASTLRGGTNEKLFF
TRBV18	CASSPYRGKPGELFF
TRBV5-1	CASGYPPGQGRDGYTF
TRBV27	CASSFGGTFNYGYTF
TRBV27	CASSFESGYGSYEQYF
TRBV11-3	CASSLQGYGEQYF
TRBV15	CATSSIQGATEAFF
TRBV28	CATTPTGHGENTEAFF
TRBV6-5	CASSPDRGRSYEQYF